Listed below are T cell receptor beta chains from one sample, sequenced in a study of CD8 T cells in Susac syndrome. Via MiXCR, TCRdb re-called the immunoSEQ multiplex PCR reads, giving one row per CDR3 protein. The sample lists about 300,000 distinct CDR3 sequences, roughly 85% occurring once. The sample comprised CD8+ T cells from PBMCs. The receptors derive from a human donor with multiple sclerosis. Both conserved end residues are part of each CDR3. A D gene is named only where the DNA matches it firmly. Rows may omit the clone size; those that give it use once, few, many or a size class.

>.|TRBJ2-7|TRBV7-6|TRBD2|17
CASSLFSTSGRVYEQYF
TGTGCCAGCAGCTTATTCTCGACTAGCGGGAGGGTCTACGAGCAGTACTTC
>.|TRBJ2-1|TRBV6-5|.|19
CASSYSGPRQIGGYNEQFF
TGTGCCAGCAGTTACTCGGGACCCCGACAGATTGGGGGCTACAATGAGCAGTTCTTC
>.|TRBJ2-1|TRBV27|.|15
CASRSGTLTYNEQFF
TGTGCCAGCAGATCCGGGACACTTACCTACAATGAGCAGTTCTTC
>.|TRBJ2-2|TRBV6-2/TRBV6-3|TRBD2|15
CASSYLAGYTGELFF
TGTGCCAGCAGTTATCTAGCGGGGTACACCGGGGAGCTGTTTTTT
>.|TRBJ2-1|TRBV5-4|.|16
CASSLEASSVRNEQFF
TGTGCCAGCAGCTTGGAGGCTAGCTCAGTGCGCAATGAGCAGTTCTTC
>.|TRBJ1-1|TRBV19|.|12
CASSIGVREAFF
TGTGCCAGTAGTATTGGAGTGAGGGAAGCTTTCTTT
>.|TRBJ2-7|TRBV13|TRBD2|11
CASSLAGLQYF
TGTGCCAGCAGCTTGGCGGGACTACAGTACTTC
>.|TRBJ2-1|TRBV4-3|TRBD1|14
CASTPGTGSLGQFF
TGCGCCAGTACACCCGGGACAGGGAGTTTGGGACAGTTCTTC
>.|TRBJ2-7|TRBV6-2/TRBV6-3|.|13
CASSYVNSYERYF
TGTGCCAGCAGTTACGTCAACTCCTACGAGCGGTACTTC
>.|TRBJ2-7|TRBV6-1|.|19
CASIPYAGAPRVPTYEQYF
TGTGCCAGCATCCCCTACGCGGGGGCGCCGCGGGTTCCAACCTACGAGCAGTACTTC
>.|TRBJ2-3|TRBV10-3|.|15
CAISESSMGPDTQYF
TGTGCCATCAGTGAGTCTAGTATGGGCCCAGATACGCAGTATTTT
>.|TRBJ2-2|TRBV5-8|.|12
CANRQDEGELFF
TGTGCCAACAGACAGGATGAAGGGGAGCTGTTTTTT
>.|TRBJ2-1|TRBV20-1|.|18
CSARDLVVSGSSYNEQLF
TGCAGTGCTAGAGATCTTGTGGTTAGCGGAAGCTCCTACAATGAGCAGCTCTTC
>.|TRBJ2-2|TRBV30|.|14
CAWSRDSYTGELFF
TGTGCCTGGAGTCGAGACAGCTACACCGGGGAGCTGTTTTTT
>.|TRBJ2-3|TRBV6-5|TRBD1|13
CASSRTGGASEYF
TGTGCCAGCTCTCGGACAGGTGGGGCTTCGGAGTATTTT
>.|TRBJ1-1|TRBV10-3|.|15
CAISPDPSLNTEAFF
TGTGCCATCAGTCCCGACCCAAGCCTGAACACTGAAGCTTTCTTT
>.|TRBJ1-1|TRBV7-9|.|16
CASSLGNLGVNTEAFF
TGTGCCAGCAGCCTAGGTAATCTGGGTGTGAACACTGAAGCTTTCTTT
>few|TRBJ2-7|TRBV7-2|.|14
CASSLGSRRYEQYF
TGTGCCAGCAGCTTAGGGTCGAGAAGGTACGAGCAGTACTTC
>.|TRBJ2-1|TRBV4-1|.|16
CASSLLDSSSYNEQFF
TGCGCCAGCAGCCTGTTGGACAGCAGCTCCTACAATGAGCAGTTCTTC
>.|TRBJ2-5|TRBV5-1|.|14
CASTLLRGQETQYF
TGCGCCAGCACCCTCTTGAGGGGTCAAGAGACCCAGTACTTC
>.|TRBJ1-4|TRBV7-9|.|16
CASSPQTGPRGEKLFF
TGTGCCAGCAGCCCTCAGACAGGTCCCAGGGGAGAAAAACTGTTTTTT
>.|TRBJ2-3|TRBV14|.|13
CASSQTRADTQYF
TGTGCCAGCAGCCAAACCAGGGCAGATACGCAGTATTTT
>.|TRBJ2-3|TRBV28|.|14
CASSYEGGTDTQYF
TGTGCCAGCAGTTATGAGGGGGGCACAGATACGCAGTATTTT
>.|TRBJ2-1|TRBV2|.|14
CASMVWGRYNEQFF
TGTGCCAGCATGGTTTGGGGGAGGTACAATGAGCAGTTCTTC